The next 13 T cell receptor beta chains were all read from a single sample in a study of blood T cell repertoires in COVID-19. Assay used: immunoSEQ multiplex PCR; TCRdb lists only in-frame clones, some missing. The sample consists of 450,000 to 600,000 clones, 75% to 90% of them appearing once. Sequencing used PBMCs or T cells enriched from blood (not recorded which). These receptors all stem from a young woman who had recovered from COVID-19.

The V and J genes are TRBV7-9 and TRBJ1-2; D unclear. Germline V gives CDR1 SEHNR, CDR2 FQNEAQ (reference sequence). The CDR3 covers 13 residues. The V end was cut by 2 bases, the J end by 4 bases, with 8 bases between. CDR3 sequence (DNA): TGTGCCAGCAGCTTACCCGGAGCCTATGGCTACACCTTC. Its protein product is CASSLPGAYGYTF.

J is TRBJ2-1 and V is TRBV4-1; 12 bases map to TRBD2. V lost 4 bases and J lost 2; bases outside the gene matches: 0. CDR3 length: 15 residues. In germline, CDR1 is MGHRA, CDR2 YSYEKL. CDR3 amino acids: CASSPSGGAYNEQFF. CDR3 nucleotides: TGCGCCAGCAGCCCTAGCGGGGGGGCCTACAATGAGCAGTTCTTC.

The V and J genes are TRBV18 and TRBJ1-6; TRBD1 aligns across 7 bases. Germline-derived CDR1 and CDR2 are KGHSH and LQKENI. Trimming at V came to 6 bases and at J to 7 bases, leaving 9 bases not matched to a gene. The CDR3 is 15 amino acids. The CDR3 DNA sequence: TGTGCCAGCTCGACAGGGCTACCAGAAAATTCACCCCTCCACTTT. It is translated as CASSTGLPENSPLHF.

The chain couples TRBV4-1 to TRBJ1-1; no firm D call. The germline gives CDR1 MGHRA, CDR2 YSYEKL. V gave up 4 bases and J gave up 1 base, with 16 bases separating them. The CDR3 has 16 residues. CDR3 sequence (DNA): TGCGCCAGCAGCCGTCCCCCCCTAGGGAGGAACACTGAAGCTTTCTTT. Its translation: CASSRPPLGRNTEAFF.

CDR3 bases: TGTGCCAGCAGCGGAGGGGACAGGAACACTGAAGCTTTCTTT. This encodes CASSGGDRNTEAFF. J is TRBJ1-1 and V is TRBV9, with 7 bases that match TRBD1. Germline loops: CDR1 SGDLS, CDR2 YYNGEE. The CDR3 sequence is 14 residues long. The V segment lost 3 bases and the J segment 1 base; nucleotides outside the gene matches: 3.

V and J are TRBV27 and TRBJ1-2; no firm D call. This CDR3 has 14 residues. V dropped 5 bases and J dropped 8 bases, with 18 bases sitting between them. Germline V gene data show CDR1 as MNHEY and CDR2 as SMNVEV (reference sequence). The CDR3 is CASSSLGPGEGYTF. As DNA, the CDR3 is TGTGCCAGCAGTAGTTTAGGGCCCGGGGAGGGCTACACCTTC.

The CDR3 sequence: CASSPWAGSSYEQYF. The CDR3 DNA follows: TGTGCCAGCTCACCGTGGGCGGGGAGCTCCTACGAGCAGTACTTC. V usage is TRBV18 and J usage is TRBJ2-7; D is perhaps TRBD2 (6 bases). This CDR3 has 15 residues. Germline loops: CDR1 KGHSH, CDR2 LQKENI. Trimming shortened V by 3 bases and J by 0 bases, and 12 bases separated the two germline ends.

This clone was seen a few times. The chain recombines TRBV29-1 with TRBJ2-5; 9 nucleotides line up with TRBD2. Germline V lookup: CDR1 SQVTM, CDR2 ANQGSEA. This CDR3 has 13 residues. Unmatched junction bases numbered 5, after V lost 5 bases and J lost 4 bases. The CDR3 sequence is CSVMRGGPETQYF. CDR3 nucleotide sequence: TGCAGCGTTATGCGGGGGGGCCCAGAGACCCAGTACTTC.

The chain combines TRBV10-3 with TRBJ1-5, with a tentative D call TRBD1 (5 bases). Per germline, CDR1 ENHRY and CDR2 SYGVKD. The V and J ends lost 3 bases and 5 bases respectively, with 14 bases between them. The length of the CDR3 is 15 residues. In DNA form, the CDR3 reads TGTGCCATCAGTGATTTAGGGGCCTCAGATCAGCCCCAGCATTTT. Its protein product is CAISDLGASDQPQHF.

This clone was seen more than once but under ten times. Just one base apart from a much larger clone, this may be a read error. The V call is TRBV11-2, the J call TRBJ2-2, with 10 nucleotides matching TRBD2. The CDR3 loop spans 16 amino acids. V lost 0 bases and J lost 6; bases outside the gene matches: 4. Germline-derived CDR1 and CDR2 are SGHAT and FQNNGV. CDR3 DNA sequence: TGTGCCAGCAGCTTAGATCGAAGCGGGGGGGCCGGGGAGCTGTTTTTT. Protein sequence: CASSLDRSGGAGELFF.

This rearrangement joins TRBV4-2 to TRBJ2-2; TRBD1 matches at 10 bases. CDR3 size: 15 residues. Trimming cost V 4 bases and J 5 bases; bases outside gene matches: 4. CDR1 and CDR2 (germline): LGHNA, YNFKEQ. The CDR3 here is CASSPDRGQTGELFF. CDR3 DNA: TGTGCCAGCAGCCCCGACAGGGGGCAGACCGGGGAGCTGTTTTTT.

The rearrangement links TRBV5-1 to TRBJ1-5; D is unresolved. The CDR3 is 15 amino acids. Deletions cut 6 bases from V and 0 bases from J, with 13 bases between. Per germline, CDR1 SGHRS and CDR2 YFSETQ. The CDR3 reads CASNPAGVSNQPQHF. The CDR3 coding sequence is TGCGCCAGCAACCCGGCAGGTGTTAGCAATCAGCCCCAGCATTTT.

CDR3 coding DNA: TGTGCCAGCAGCCTTTATTTAAAGGGGTCTCCTAACTATGGCTACACCTTC. Translated, it gives CASSLYLKGSPNYGYTF. The V call is TRBV5-6, the J call TRBJ1-2; perhaps TRBD1 as D (5 bases). The CDR3 is 17 amino acids. From germline, CDR1 is SGHDT and CDR2 YYEEEE. Trimming left V 4 bases short and J 0 bases short, with 19 bases between.